Detailed here is one T cell receptor beta chain. Antigen specificity is unknown. Each UMI, carrying a 6-nucleotide sample barcode, came from template switching. TCRalpha and TCRbeta cDNA underwent two nested PCRs of roughly 15 and 9 cycles. Reprocessing the 5' RACE reads, TCRdb reports a single entry for every CDR3 protein and omits DNA. The repertoire table contains hundreds of thousands of distinct CDR3 sequences. The data were obtained in a study of monozygotic twins with inflammatory bowel disease. CDR1 is SEHNR and CDR2 is FQNEAQ in the germline V gene (reference sequence). There are 16 residues in the CDR3. Whole-study findings and limits: A single strong IBD-associated signal or clonotype was not supported by the findings. What may have added variability to patient repertoires is that immunosuppressive treatments differed.

Sequencing input: blood. The receptor was isolated from a human donor with ulcerative colitis or Crohn's disease, or a healthy co-twin of an affected twin (not recorded which). J is TRBJ2-3 and V is TRBV7-9; the D call from TCRdb, TRBD2, cannot be confirmed without DNA. CDR3 in amino acids: CASSSHAGGPVDTQYF.